Below, 4 T cell receptor beta chains from the same sample are listed, as sequenced in a study of blood T cell repertoires in COVID-19. Here immunoSEQ multiplex PCR was the method, and the copy in TCRdb shows in-frame clones only, minus some. The sample consists of over 90,000 clones, roughly 76% of them appearing once. Sequences were obtained from peripheral blood. Every receptor here comes from a man older than 75 with COVID-19, enrolled during active disease.

The genes are TRBV7-9 and TRBJ1-6; tentatively, D is TRBD1 (5 bases). Germline CDR1 is SEHNR and CDR2 is FQNEAQ (reference sequence). This CDR3 region has 14 residues. Between the trimmed V and J ends, which lost 8 bases and 2 bases, there was a span of 10 bases. CDR3 sequence: CASGEGTYNSPLHF. The DNA for the CDR3 is TGTGCCAGCGGGGAGGGGACCTATAATTCACCCCTCCACTTT.

CDR3 in amino acids: CASSPMDRVHRAFF. CDR3 DNA: TGTGCCAGCTCACCCATGGACAGGGTTCATAGAGCTTTCTTT. This chain connects TRBV18 to TRBJ1-1; TRBD1 matches at 8 bases. J gave up 10 bases and V 3 bases, and 10 bases lay outside the gene matches. Germline CDR1 KGHSH, CDR2 LQKENI. The CDR3 spans 14 residues.

This clone was recorded at least ten times. The genes are TRBV5-1 and TRBJ2-3, with D hard to call. V was shortened by 3 bases and J by 2 bases, with 4 bases between the two germline ends. The CDR3 is 12 amino acids. CDR1 and CDR2 from the germline V gene are SGHRS and YFSETQ. The CDR3 sequence is CASSSNTDTQYF. As DNA, the CDR3 is TGCGCCAGCAGCTCAAACACAGATACGCAGTATTTT. The full variable domain, rest sourced from reference TRBV5-1 and TRBJ2-3, is KAGVTQTPRYLIKTRGQQVTLSCSPISGHRSVSWYQQTPGQGLQFLFEYFSETQRNKGNFPGRFSGRQFSNSRSEMNVSTLELGDSALYLCASSSNTDTQYFGPGTRLTVL.

V and J are TRBV19 and TRBJ2-2, with 13 bases fitting TRBD2. The CDR3 has 18 residues. The J segment lost 5 bases and the V segment lost 0 bases, leaving 6 bases of the junction unmatched. CDR1 is LNHDA and CDR2 is SQIVND in the germline V gene (reference sequence). CDR3 residues: CASSIDLTSGRRTGELFF. The DNA for the CDR3 is TGTGCCAGTAGTATAGATCTGACTAGCGGGAGGCGAACCGGGGAGCTGTTTTTT.